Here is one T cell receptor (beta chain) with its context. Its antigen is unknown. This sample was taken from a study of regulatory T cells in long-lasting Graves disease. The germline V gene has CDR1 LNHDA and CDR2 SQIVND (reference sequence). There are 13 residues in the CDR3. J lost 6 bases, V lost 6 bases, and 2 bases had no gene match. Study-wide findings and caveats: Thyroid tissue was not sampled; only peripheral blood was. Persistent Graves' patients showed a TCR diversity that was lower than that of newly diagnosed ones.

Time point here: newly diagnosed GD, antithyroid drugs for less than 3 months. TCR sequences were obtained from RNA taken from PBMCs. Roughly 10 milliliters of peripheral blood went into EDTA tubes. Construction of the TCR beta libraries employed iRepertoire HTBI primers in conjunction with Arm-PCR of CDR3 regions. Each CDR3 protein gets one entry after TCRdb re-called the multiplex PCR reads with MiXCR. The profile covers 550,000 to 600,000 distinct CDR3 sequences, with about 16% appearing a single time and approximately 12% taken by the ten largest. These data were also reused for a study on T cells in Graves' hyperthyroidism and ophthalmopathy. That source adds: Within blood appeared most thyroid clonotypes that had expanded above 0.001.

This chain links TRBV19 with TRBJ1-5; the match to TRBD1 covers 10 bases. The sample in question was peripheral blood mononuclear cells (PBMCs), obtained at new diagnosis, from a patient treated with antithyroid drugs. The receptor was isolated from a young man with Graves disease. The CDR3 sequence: CASRDRGLQPQHF. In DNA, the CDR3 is TGTGCCAGTAGAGACAGGGGGCTTCAGCCCCAGCATTTT.